The rows below give T cell receptor beta chains drawn from one sample of a study of T cell repertoires in cytomegalovirus infection. TCRdb passed the reads through MiXCR, listing each CDR3 protein once. The data hold some 220,000 distinct CDR3 sequences, with around 6.4% observed a single time. Sequencing was carried out using PBMCs. The receptors derive from a human donor in good health (CMV status not recorded). Some clones in this sample may be carry-over from other donors' samples. The CDR3 runs from the conserved cysteine through the conserved F or W. Fields, in order: D gene, J gene, CDR3 length, clone size, V gene, CDR3 protein, CDR3 DNA. A D gene is named only where the DNA matches it firmly. Size values are once, few and many counts, or a class for expanded clones, and some rows have none.

. | TRBJ1-2 | 13 | . | TRBV29-1 | CSVKLWEGNGYTF | TGCAGCGTTAAACTTTGGGAGGGGAATGGCTACACCTTC
TRBD1 | TRBJ2-7 | 13 | many | TRBV20-1 | CSASGTGGYEQYF | TGCAGTGCTTCCGGGACAGGGGGCTACGAGCAGTACTTC
. | TRBJ1-2 | 12 | . | TRBV9 | CASSVGAHGYTF | TGTGCCAGCAGCGTAGGGGCACATGGCTACACCTTC
TRBD1 | TRBJ1-1 | 13 | many | TRBV7-2 | CASSYLTGGAAFF | TGTGCCAGCAGCTACCTGACAGGGGGCGCTGCTTTCTTT
. | TRBJ1-1 | 12 | many | TRBV29-1 | CSVQNWNTEAFF | TGCAGCGTCCAAAATTGGAACACTGAAGCTTTCTTT
. | TRBJ1-2 | 13 | . | TRBV30 | CAWSVLGNYGYTF | TGTGCCTGGAGTGTACTGGGGAACTATGGCTACACCTTC
TRBD1 | TRBJ2-3 | 14 | many | TRBV7-2 | CASSLATGVDTQYF | TGTGCCAGCAGCTTAGCCACAGGGGTCGATACGCAGTATTTT
TRBD2 | TRBJ2-3 | 14 | many | TRBV7-2 | CASSSRLAPDTQYF | TGTGCCAGCAGCAGCCGACTAGCCCCCGATACGCAGTATTTT
. | TRBJ2-7 | 11 | many | TRBV29-1 | CSVGGRGEQYF | TGCAGCGTGGGCGGAAGGGGGGAGCAGTACTTC
. | TRBJ1-5 | 16 | few | TRBV12-3/TRBV12-4 | CASRNQGLGSNQPQHF | TGTGCCAGCAGAAATCAGGGTCTGGGGAGCAATCAGCCCCAGCATTTT
. | TRBJ2-2 | 14 | many | TRBV7-6 | CASSFLPFTGELFF | TGTGCCAGCAGCTTTCTCCCTTTCACCGGGGAGCTGTTTTTT
. | TRBJ1-4 | 13 | many | TRBV12-3/TRBV12-4 | CASSGPAAEKLFF | TGTGCCAGCAGCGGCCCCGCCGCGGAAAAACTGTTTTTT
. | TRBJ2-3 | 16 | many | TRBV29-1 | CSVELRGRIGADTQYF | TGCAGCGTTGAGTTGCGGGGACGGATAGGGGCAGATACGCAGTATTTT
. | TRBJ1-5 | 14 | . | TRBV20-1 | CSARGDQGNQPQHF | TGCAGTGCTAGGGGGGACCAAGGCAATCAGCCCCAGCATTTT
. | TRBJ1-1 | 17 | many | TRBV14 | CASSHPEGRYGRAEAFF | TGTGCCAGCAGCCACCCCGAGGGGCGTTACGGGAGGGCTGAAGCTTTCTTT
. | TRBJ1-2 | 15 | many | TRBV28 | CASSSGGTANYGYTF | TGTGCCAGCAGTTCCGGAGGAACTGCGAACTATGGCTACACCTTC
TRBD1 | TRBJ1-5 | 14 | . | TRBV12-3/TRBV12-4 | CASSLTGGGQPQHF | TGTGCCAGCAGTTTAACAGGGGGTGGTCAGCCCCAGCATTTT
. | TRBJ2-1 | 13 | many | TRBV7-2 | CASNQVRMGEQFF | TGTGCCAGCAACCAAGTAAGGATGGGTGAGCAGTTCTTC
TRBD1 | TRBJ2-2 | 16 | many | TRBV7-8 | CASSLRGQGYTGELFF | TGTGCCAGCAGCTTAAGGGGACAGGGTTACACCGGGGAGCTGTTTTTT
. | TRBJ2-7 | 13 | many | TRBV5-1 | CASSLGHQYEQYF | TGCGCCAGCAGCTTGGGACACCAATACGAGCAGTACTTC
. | TRBJ1-6 | 16 | many | TRBV7-2 | CASSLRGVQGDSPLHF | TGTGCCAGCAGCCTAAGGGGTGTACAGGGAGATTCACCCCTCCACTTT
TRBD1 | TRBJ2-7 | 14 | many | TRBV7-2 | CASSTGTGGYEQYF | TGTGCCAGCAGCACCGGGACAGGGGGTTACGAGCAGTACTTC
. | TRBJ2-7 | 14 | many | TRBV20-1 | CSSGSRGSSYEQYF | TGCAGTTCGGGGTCGAGGGGGAGCTCCTACGAGCAGTACTTC
TRBD1 | TRBJ1-1 | 13 | few | TRBV30 | CAWRLPGQAEAFF | TGTGCCTGGAGGCTCCCCGGACAGGCTGAAGCTTTCTTT
. | TRBJ2-7 | 15 | many | TRBV12-3/TRBV12-4 | CASSQTGTPFYEQYF | TGTGCCAGCAGCCAAACCGGGACACCATTCTACGAGCAGTACTTC
. | TRBJ1-4 | 13 | many | TRBV5-1 | CASSLQGGEKLFF | TGCGCCAGCAGCTTACAGGGAGGAGAAAAACTGTTTTTT
. | TRBJ2-3 | 16 | many | TRBV20-1 | CSAFFRTGASTDTQYF | TGCAGTGCTTTTTTCAGGACTGGGGCTAGCACAGATACGCAGTATTTT
. | TRBJ1-6 | 14 | many | TRBV7-9 | CASSSGLLNSPLHF | TGTGCCAGCAGCTCCGGATTATTGAATTCACCCCTCCACTTT
TRBD2 | TRBJ2-3 | 13 | many | TRBV29-1 | CSVGLSGADTQYF | TGCAGCGTTGGGTTAAGCGGGGCAGATACGCAGTATTTT
. | TRBJ1-2 | 14 | many | TRBV20-1 | CSARGEGSYYGYTF | TGCAGTGCTAGAGGGGAGGGCTCCTACTATGGCTACACCTTC
. | TRBJ2-1 | 14 | many | TRBV28 | CASSLEQQADEQFF | TGTGCCAGCAGTTTAGAACAGCAAGCCGATGAGCAGTTCTTC